This passage covers 20 T cell receptor beta chains from one sample sequenced in a study of cytomegalovirus exposure and HLA in healthy donors. The study ran its PCR with 60 Vbeta and 13 Jbeta primers. Data came from immunoSEQ multiplex PCR; TCRdb stores just in-frame clones and leaves some out. The sample comprises 100,000 to 150,000 clones, 76% of which are singletons, and 1.5% to 2.5% rests with the top ten. The specimen was PBMCs. The receptors come from a man aged 50-60 years in good health and CMV-seronegative.

As concerns this clone: This CDR3 is missing its conserved last phenylalanine or tryptophan, likely due to a read error. The rearrangement uses TRBV15 and TRBJ1-2; D is possibly TRBD1 (5 bases). Germline-derived CDR1 and CDR2 are LNHNV and YYDKDF (reference sequence). Trimming cost V 1 base and J 1 base, with 13 bases left between them. This CDR3 is 16 amino acids long. The CDR3 bases are TGTGCCACCAGCAGAGCCGAATCGACAGATAACTATGGCTACACCCTC. It yields the protein CATSRAESTDNYGYTL.

V usage is TRBV7-9 and J usage is TRBJ2-3; the match to TRBD2 covers 7 bases. The CDR3 covers 16 residues. After removal of 5 bases from V and 2 bases from J, the junction contained 10 bases not matched to a gene. Germline V gene data show CDR1 as SEHNR and CDR2 as FQNEAQ (reference sequence). CDR3 amino acids: CASSPDLAEITDTQYF. CDR3 DNA sequence: TGTGCCAGCAGCCCGGACCTAGCGGAGATCACAGATACGCAGTATTTT. Combining the CDR3 with reference TRBV7-9 and TRBJ2-3 gives the whole variable domain DTGVSQNPRHKITKRGQNVTFRCDPISEHNRLYWYRQTLGQGPEFLTYFQNEAQLEKSRLLSDRFSAERPKGSFSTLEIQRTEQGDSAMYLCASSPDLAEITDTQYFGPGTRLTVL.

CDR3: CASSLTVYTSTDTQYF. The CDR3 DNA reads TGTGCCAGCAGCTTGACAGTTTATACTAGCACAGATACGCAGTATTTT. The chain is built from TRBV5-4 and TRBJ2-3; D remains ambiguous. Germline assignment: CDR1 SGHNT and CDR2 YYREEE (reference sequence). With 1 base removed from V and 0 bases from J, the gap between germline ends came to 12 bases. This CDR3 comprises 16 residues.

The V gene is TRBV5-6, the J gene TRBJ2-1; the match to TRBD2 covers 11 bases. CDR3 length equals 16 residues. V shed 6 bases and J 4 bases; nucleotides not matched to a gene: 9. Germline V lookup: CDR1 SGHDT, CDR2 YYEEEE. DNA of the CDR3: TGTGCCAGCACCCTCGGACTAGCGGGCCGATACAATGAGCAGTTCTTC. Translated, it gives CASTLGLAGRYNEQFF.

The chain's CDR3 is CASSFGVTGEKLFF. In nucleotides, the CDR3 is TGTGCCAGCAGCTTTGGGGTGACAGGGGAAAAACTGTTTTTT. This chain uses TRBV5-8 with TRBJ1-4; 7 positions match TRBD1. Germline CDR1 is SGHTS and CDR2 is YDEGEE. V lost 2 bases to trimming and J lost 8 bases; unmatched junction nucleotides: 6. The CDR3 covers 14 residues.

The chain joins TRBV19 to TRBJ1-1, with D perhaps TRBD1 (6 bases). V was shortened by 6 bases and J by 5 bases, with 22 bases between the two germline ends. The CDR3 runs to 16 residues. Germline V lookup: CDR1 LNHDA, CDR2 SQIVND (reference sequence). CDR3 nucleotide sequence: TGTGCCAGTAGACAACGTCTAAAAAACAGGGAGACTGAAGCTTTCTTT. It yields the protein CASRQRLKNRETEAFF.

The table lists this clone with a count of one. The V call is TRBV9, the J call TRBJ2-5; 12 bases are shared with TRBD2. The V gene's germline CDR1 is SGDLS and CDR2 YYNGEE. The V gene end was trimmed by 0 bases and the J gene end by 2 bases; junction bases not matched to a gene: 5. The CDR3 covers 17 residues. The CDR3 bases are TGTGCCAGCAGCGTAGGCTTGACTAGCGGGGGACAAGAGACCCAGTACTTC. Its translation is CASSVGLTSGGQETQYF.

This rearrangement joins TRBV21-1 to TRBJ2-2; the DNA was not compared with TRBD2, the D call given in the table. TRBV21-1 is designated a pseudogene. There are 17 residues in the CDR3. The CDR3 loop reads CASSIPGTSRVTGELFF. The CDR3 DNA reads TGTGCCAGCAGCATCCCCGGGACTAGCAGAGTTACCGGGGAGCTGTTTTTT.

This clone was detected once. The chain carries TRBV4-2 and TRBJ2-3, with D possibly TRBD1 on 5 matching bases. The V end was cut by 1 base, the J end by 2 bases, with 10 bases between. The CDR3 covers 15 residues. The germline V gene has CDR1 LGHNA and CDR2 YNFKEQ. CDR3 sequence (DNA): TGTGCCAGCAGCCAAGCCCAGGACATCACAGATACGCAGTATTTT. This encodes CASSQAQDITDTQYF.

This clone turned up a few times. The chain joins TRBV7-8 to TRBJ2-3; a possible D gene is TRBD2 (6 bases). The CDR3 extends over 17 amino acids. Germline CDR1 and CDR2: SGHVS and FQNEAQ. V was clipped by 5 bases and J by 0 bases, with 18 bases between them. This CDR3 reads CASSLRTVAVSTDTQYF. CDR3 DNA sequence: TGTGCCAGCAGCCTGCGGACCGTAGCGGTTAGCACAGATACGCAGTATTTT.

This clone was seen a handful of times. J is TRBJ2-2 and V is TRBV19; 9 nucleotides agree with TRBD2. V dropped 9 bases and J dropped 2; count of bases not matched to a gene: 10. The V gene's germline CDR1 is LNHDA and CDR2 SQIVND (reference sequence). The CDR3 has 16 amino acids. The CDR3 loop reads CASGGVAGANTGELFF. In DNA form, the CDR3 reads TGTGCCAGCGGAGGGGTAGCGGGGGCCAACACCGGGGAGCTGTTTTTT.

V usage is TRBV7-6 and J usage is TRBJ1-1; D perhaps matches TRBD1 (5 bases). This CDR3 comprises 15 residues. Trimming left V 4 bases short and J 8 bases short, with 20 bases between. CDR1 is SGHVS and CDR2 is FNYEAQ in the germline V gene. The DNA for the CDR3 is TGTGCCAGCAGCTATCGGGGGGTCACCGGGTCAGAAGCTTTCTTT. Residues: CASSYRGVTGSEAFF.

The chain recombines TRBV4-1 with TRBJ2-2, with TRBD1 matching 9 bases. The CDR3 contains 16 residues. Germline V lookup: CDR1 MGHRA, CDR2 YSYEKL. The trim removed 2 bases at V and 7 bases at J, leaving 8 bases unmatched. CDR3 nucleotides: TGCGCCAGCAGCCAATCCGGGACAGGGACGATCGGGGAGCTGTTTTTT. It specifies CASSQSGTGTIGELFF.

This chain uses TRBV6-5 with TRBJ1-2, with a weak D call TRBD1 (6 bases). Germline V gives CDR1 MNHEY, CDR2 SVGAGI. Trimming removed 5 bases from V and 5 bases from J, with 9 bases in between. CDR3 size: 12 residues. The chain's CDR3 is CASSQQGYGYTF. The CDR3 bases are TGTGCCAGCAGTCAACAGGGTTATGGCTACACCTTC.

The gene calls are TRBV19 and TRBJ1-1; the match to TRBD1 covers 7 bases. The CDR3 runs 13 residues. Looked up from germline, CDR1 is LNHDA and CDR2 is SQIVND (reference sequence). Trimming at V came to 9 bases and at J to 0 bases, leaving 4 bases not matched to a gene. The CDR3 nucleotides are TGTGCCAGCGGGACAGAGTTGAACACTGAAGCTTTCTTT. It yields the protein CASGTELNTEAFF.

CDR3 sequence: CASSLYDRGQGETQYF. Here the CDR3 DNA reads TGCGCCAGCAGCCTATACGACAGGGGGCAGGGGGAGACCCAGTACTTC. V and J are TRBV5-1 and TRBJ2-5; 10 nucleotides align to TRBD1. CDR3 length equals 16 residues. The trim removed 4 bases at V and 5 bases at J, leaving 11 bases unmatched. Germline-derived CDR1 and CDR2 are SGHRS and YFSETQ.

J is TRBJ1-1 and V is TRBV5-1; maybe TRBD1 (6 bases). Trimming removed 0 bases at V and 5 bases at J, with 20 bases between. The CDR3 length is 17 residues. Germline assignment: CDR1 SGHRS and CDR2 YFSETQ. CDR3 DNA: TGCGCCAGCAGCTTGGGGGCATACAGGGTGAGGGATACTGAAGCTTTCTTT. This sequence encodes CASSLGAYRVRDTEAFF.

The CDR3 DNA reads as TGTGCCAGCAGCTTGGATCAGGGGAATCAGCCCCAGCATTTT. Translating it yields CASSLDQGNQPQHF. The chain is built from TRBV5-5 and TRBJ1-5; D is possibly TRBD1 (6 bases). Trimming left V 0 bases short and J 4 bases short, with 8 bases between. The V gene's germline CDR1 is SGHKS and CDR2 YYEKEE (reference sequence). The CDR3 contains 14 residues.

V gene TRBV5-1 combines with J gene TRBJ1-5; D is perhaps TRBD1 (6 bases). The CDR3 loop spans 15 amino acids. V lost 4 bases and J 5 bases, leaving 16 bases between the germline ends. Germline V lookup: CDR1 SGHRS, CDR2 YFSETQ. CDR3 sequence reads: CASSRGPGDDQPQHF. CDR3 sequence (DNA): TGCGCCAGCAGCCGAGGTCCAGGGGACGATCAGCCCCAGCATTTT.

The V call is TRBV2, the J call TRBJ1-1; the match to TRBD1 covers 12 bases. V lost 0 bases to trimming and J lost 3 bases; unmatched junction nucleotides: 11. This CDR3 is 19 amino acids long. CDR1 SNHLY and CDR2 FYNNEI come from the germline V gene. The CDR3 reads CASSEARGGTGGVYTEAFF. Here the CDR3 DNA reads TGTGCCAGCAGTGAAGCGAGGGGGGGGACAGGGGGCGTTTACACTGAAGCTTTCTTT.